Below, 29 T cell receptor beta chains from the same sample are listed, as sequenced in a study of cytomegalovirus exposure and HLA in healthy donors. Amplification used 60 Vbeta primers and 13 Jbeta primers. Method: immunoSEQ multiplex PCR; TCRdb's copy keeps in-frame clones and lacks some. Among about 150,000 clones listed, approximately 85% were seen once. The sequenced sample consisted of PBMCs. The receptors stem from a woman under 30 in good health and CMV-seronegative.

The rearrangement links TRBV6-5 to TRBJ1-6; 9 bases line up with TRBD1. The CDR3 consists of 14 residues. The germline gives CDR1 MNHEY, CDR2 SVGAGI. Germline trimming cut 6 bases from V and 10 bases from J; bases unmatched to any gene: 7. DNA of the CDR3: TGTGCCAGCAGCGCCGGGACAGGGAACTCACCCCTCCACTTT. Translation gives CASSAGTGNSPLHF.

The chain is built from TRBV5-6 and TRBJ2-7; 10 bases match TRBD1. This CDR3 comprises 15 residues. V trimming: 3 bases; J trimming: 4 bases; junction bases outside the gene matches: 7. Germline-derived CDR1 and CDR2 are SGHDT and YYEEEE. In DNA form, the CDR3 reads TGTGCCAGCAGCTCTCGGGGGACAGGGGCTTACGAGCAGTACTTC. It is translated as CASSSRGTGAYEQYF. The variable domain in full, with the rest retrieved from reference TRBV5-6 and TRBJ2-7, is DAGVTQSPTHLIKTRGQQVTLRCSPKSGHDTVSWYQQALGQGPQFIFQYYEEEERQRGNFPDRFSGHQFPNYSSELNVNALLLGDSALYLCASSSRGTGAYEQYFGPGTRLTVT.

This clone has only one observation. This CDR3 is CASRSPKGNTIYF. In nucleotides, the CDR3 is TGCGCCAGCAGAAGCCCGAAAGGAAACACCATATATTTT. The J gene is TRBJ1-3, the V gene TRBV10-1; D gene ambiguous. Germline V gene data show CDR1 as WNHNN and CDR2 as SYGVQD (reference sequence). The CDR3 spans 13 residues. Trimming removed 6 bases at V and 4 bases at J, with 10 bases between.

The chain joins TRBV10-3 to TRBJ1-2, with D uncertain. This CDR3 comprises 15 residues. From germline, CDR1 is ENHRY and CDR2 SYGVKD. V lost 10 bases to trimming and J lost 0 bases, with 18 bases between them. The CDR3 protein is CATVLAIGANYGYTF. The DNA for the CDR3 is TGTGCCACCGTATTAGCCATCGGGGCTAACTATGGCTACACCTTC.

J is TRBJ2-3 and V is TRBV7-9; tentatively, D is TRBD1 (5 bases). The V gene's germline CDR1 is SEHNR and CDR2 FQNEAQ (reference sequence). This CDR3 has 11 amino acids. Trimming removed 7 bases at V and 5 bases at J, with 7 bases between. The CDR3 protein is CASTQGDTQYF. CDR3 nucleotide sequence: TGTGCCAGCACCCAGGGAGATACGCAGTATTTT.

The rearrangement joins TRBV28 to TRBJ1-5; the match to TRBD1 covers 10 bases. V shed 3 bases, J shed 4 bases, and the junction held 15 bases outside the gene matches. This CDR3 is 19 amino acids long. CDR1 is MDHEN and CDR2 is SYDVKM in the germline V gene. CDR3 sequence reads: CASSLAGGQGMGWNQPQHF. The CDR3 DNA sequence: TGTGCCAGCAGTTTGGCGGGGGGACAGGGGATGGGGTGGAATCAGCCCCAGCATTTT.

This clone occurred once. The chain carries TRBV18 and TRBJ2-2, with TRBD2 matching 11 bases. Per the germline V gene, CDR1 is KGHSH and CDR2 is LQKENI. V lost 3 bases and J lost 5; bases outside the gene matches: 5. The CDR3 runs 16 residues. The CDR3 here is CASSPVAGGPTGELFF. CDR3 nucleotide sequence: TGTGCCAGCTCACCCGTAGCGGGAGGGCCTACCGGGGAGCTGTTTTTT.

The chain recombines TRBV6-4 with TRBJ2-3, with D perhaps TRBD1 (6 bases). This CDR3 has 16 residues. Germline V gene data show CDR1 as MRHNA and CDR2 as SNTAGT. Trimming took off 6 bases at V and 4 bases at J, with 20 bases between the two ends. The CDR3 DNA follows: TGTGCCAGCAGCATAATTCGGACAGATAGACCAGATACGCAGTATTTT. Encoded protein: CASSIIRTDRPDTQYF.

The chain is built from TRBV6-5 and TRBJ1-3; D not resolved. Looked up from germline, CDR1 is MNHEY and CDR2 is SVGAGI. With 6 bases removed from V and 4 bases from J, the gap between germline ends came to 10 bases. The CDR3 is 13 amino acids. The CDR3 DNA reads TGTGCCAGCAGCTTACGCGGGGGAAACACCATATATTTT. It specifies CASSLRGGNTIYF.

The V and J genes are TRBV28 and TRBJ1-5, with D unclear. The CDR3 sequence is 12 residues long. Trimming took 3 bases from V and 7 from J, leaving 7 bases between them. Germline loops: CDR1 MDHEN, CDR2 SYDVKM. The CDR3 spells CASSFGGQPQHF. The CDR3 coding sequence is TGTGCCAGCAGTTTCGGAGGGCAGCCCCAGCATTTT.

The CDR3 DNA reads TGTGCCAGCAGCTCTGGACAGGGGACCTACGAGCAGTACTTC. Encoded protein: CASSSGQGTYEQYF. V is TRBV7-9 and J is TRBJ2-7; 9 nucleotides agree with TRBD1. Trimming took 4 bases from V and 2 from J; bases not matched to a gene: 3. CDR1 SEHNR and CDR2 FQNEAQ come from the germline V gene (reference sequence). CDR3 length: 14 residues.

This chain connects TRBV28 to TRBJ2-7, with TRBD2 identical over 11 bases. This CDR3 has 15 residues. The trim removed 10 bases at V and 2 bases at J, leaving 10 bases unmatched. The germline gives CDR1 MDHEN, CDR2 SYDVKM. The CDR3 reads CATAPGTSGTYEQYF. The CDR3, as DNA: TGTGCCACCGCCCCCGGGACTAGCGGAACCTACGAGCAGTACTTC.

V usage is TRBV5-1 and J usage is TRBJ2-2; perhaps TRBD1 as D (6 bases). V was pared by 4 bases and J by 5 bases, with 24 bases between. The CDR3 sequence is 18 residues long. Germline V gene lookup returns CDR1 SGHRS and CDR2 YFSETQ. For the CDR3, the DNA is TGCGCCAGCAGCGAGGCAGGGGTAAGGTCGAGTCGGACCGGGGAGCTGTTTTTT. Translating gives CASSEAGVRSSRTGELFF. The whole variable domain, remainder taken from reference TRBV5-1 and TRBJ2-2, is KAGVTQTPRYLIKTRGQQVTLSCSPISGHRSVSWYQQTPGQGLQFLFEYFSETQRNKGNFPGRFSGRQFSNSRSEMNVSTLELGDSALYLCASSEAGVRSSRTGELFFGEGSRLTVL.

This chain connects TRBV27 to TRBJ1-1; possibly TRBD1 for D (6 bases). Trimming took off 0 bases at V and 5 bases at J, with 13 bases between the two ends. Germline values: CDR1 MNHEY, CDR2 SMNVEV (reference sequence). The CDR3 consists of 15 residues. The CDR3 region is CASSLSTRGKTEAFF. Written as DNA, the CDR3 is TGTGCCAGCAGTTTATCTACCAGGGGTAAAACTGAAGCTTTCTTT.

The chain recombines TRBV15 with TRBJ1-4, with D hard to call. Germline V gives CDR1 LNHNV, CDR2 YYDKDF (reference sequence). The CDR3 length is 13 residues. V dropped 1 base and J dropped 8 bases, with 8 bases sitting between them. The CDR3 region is CATSRVSVEKLFF. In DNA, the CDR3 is TGTGCCACCAGCAGAGTGTCAGTGGAAAAACTGTTTTTT. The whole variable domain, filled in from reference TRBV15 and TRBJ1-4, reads DAMVIQNPRYQVTQFGKPVTLSCSQTLNHNVMYWYQQKSSQAPKLLFHYYDKDFNNEADTPDNFQSRRPNTSFCFLDIRSPGLGDTAMYLCATSRVSVEKLFFGSGTQLSVL.

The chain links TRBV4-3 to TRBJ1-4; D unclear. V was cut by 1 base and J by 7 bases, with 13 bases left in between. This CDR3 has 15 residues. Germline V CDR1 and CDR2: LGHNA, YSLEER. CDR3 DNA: TGCGCCAGCAGCCAAGTACTATTCGCGGGTGAAAAACTGTTTTTT. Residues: CASSQVLFAGEKLFF.

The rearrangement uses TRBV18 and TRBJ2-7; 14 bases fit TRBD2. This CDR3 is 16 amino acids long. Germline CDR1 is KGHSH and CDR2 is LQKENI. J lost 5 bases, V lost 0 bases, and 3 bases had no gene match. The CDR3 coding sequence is TGTGCCAGCTCACCACCTAAGGGACTAGCGGGAGACGAGCAGTACTTC. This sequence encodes CASSPPKGLAGDEQYF.

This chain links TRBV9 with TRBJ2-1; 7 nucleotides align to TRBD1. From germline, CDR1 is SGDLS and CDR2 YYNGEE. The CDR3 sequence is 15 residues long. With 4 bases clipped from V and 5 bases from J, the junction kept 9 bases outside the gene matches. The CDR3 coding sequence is TGTGCCAGCAGCAACCGGGACAGCCTTCACAATGAGCAGTTCTTC. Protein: CASSNRDSLHNEQFF.

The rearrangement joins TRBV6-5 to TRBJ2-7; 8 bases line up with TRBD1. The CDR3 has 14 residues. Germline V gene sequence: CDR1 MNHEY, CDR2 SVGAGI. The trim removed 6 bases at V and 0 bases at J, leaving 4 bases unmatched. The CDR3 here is CASRWDRSSYEQYF. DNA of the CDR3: TGTGCCAGCAGATGGGACAGGAGCTCCTACGAGCAGTACTTC.

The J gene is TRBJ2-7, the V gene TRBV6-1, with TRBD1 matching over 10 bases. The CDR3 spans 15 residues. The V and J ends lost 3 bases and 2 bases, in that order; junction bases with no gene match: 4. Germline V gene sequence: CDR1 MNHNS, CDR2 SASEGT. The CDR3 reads CASSDLGTGAYEQYF. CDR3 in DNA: TGTGCCAGCAGTGATCTGGGGACAGGGGCCTACGAGCAGTACTTC.

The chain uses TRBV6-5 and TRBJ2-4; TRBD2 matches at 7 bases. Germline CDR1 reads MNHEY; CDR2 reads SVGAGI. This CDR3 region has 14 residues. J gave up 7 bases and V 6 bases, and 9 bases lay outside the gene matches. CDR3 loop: CASSSRGGWNIQYF. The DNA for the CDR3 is TGTGCCAGCAGCAGTCGGGGAGGGTGGAACATTCAGTACTTC.

Here the CDR3 reads CASSSWTSGPYEQYF. The DNA of the CDR3 is TGTGCCAGCAGTTCCTGGACTAGCGGCCCCTACGAGCAGTACTTC. J is TRBJ2-7 and V is TRBV28; TRBD2 matches 10 bases. Germline assignment: CDR1 MDHEN and CDR2 SYDVKM. Trimming took 4 bases from V and 2 from J; bases not matched to a gene: 5. This CDR3 region has 15 residues.

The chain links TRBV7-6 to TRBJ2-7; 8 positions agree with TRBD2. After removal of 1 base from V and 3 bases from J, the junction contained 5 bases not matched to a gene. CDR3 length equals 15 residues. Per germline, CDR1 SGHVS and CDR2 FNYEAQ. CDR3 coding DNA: TGTGCCAGCAGCTTAGAAGCGGGGGAGGACTACGAGCAGTACTTC. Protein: CASSLEAGEDYEQYF.

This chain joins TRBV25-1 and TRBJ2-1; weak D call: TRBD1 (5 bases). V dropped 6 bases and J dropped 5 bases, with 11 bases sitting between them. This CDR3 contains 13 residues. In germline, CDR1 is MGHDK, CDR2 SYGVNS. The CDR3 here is CASSLRVDNEQFF. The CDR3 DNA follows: TGTGCCAGCAGCCTCAGGGTAGACAATGAGCAGTTCTTC.

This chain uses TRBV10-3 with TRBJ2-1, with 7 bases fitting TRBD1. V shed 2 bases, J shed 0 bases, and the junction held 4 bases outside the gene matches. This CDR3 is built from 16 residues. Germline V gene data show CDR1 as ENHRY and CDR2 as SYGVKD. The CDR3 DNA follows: TGTGCCATCAGTGAGAGGGGACAGAGCTCCTACAATGAGCAGTTCTTC. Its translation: CAISERGQSSYNEQFF.

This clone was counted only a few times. CDR3 DNA sequence: TGTGCCAGCAGCCAGCAACAGGGGGCGCGAAACACCGGGGAGCTGTTTTTT. It specifies CASSQQQGARNTGELFF. The chain has TRBV4-2 and TRBJ2-2, with 9 bases lining up with TRBD1. The length of the CDR3 is 17 residues. The germline gives CDR1 LGHNA, CDR2 YNFKEQ. V gave up 3 bases and J gave up 2 bases; unmatched junction bases: 7.

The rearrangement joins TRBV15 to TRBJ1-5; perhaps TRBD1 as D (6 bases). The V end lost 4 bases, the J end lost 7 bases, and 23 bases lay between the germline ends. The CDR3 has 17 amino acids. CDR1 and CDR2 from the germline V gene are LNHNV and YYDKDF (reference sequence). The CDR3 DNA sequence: TGTGCCACCAGCATGATATCTAGAACAGGGCGGGTCCAGCCCCAGCATTTT. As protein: CATSMISRTGRVQPQHF.

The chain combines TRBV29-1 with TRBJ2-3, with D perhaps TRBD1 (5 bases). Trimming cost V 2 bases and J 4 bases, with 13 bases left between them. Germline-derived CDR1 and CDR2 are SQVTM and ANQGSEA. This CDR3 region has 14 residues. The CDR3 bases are TGCAGCGTTGAAAGGGGTTCAGTGGCAGATACGCAGTATTTT. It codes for CSVERGSVADTQYF.

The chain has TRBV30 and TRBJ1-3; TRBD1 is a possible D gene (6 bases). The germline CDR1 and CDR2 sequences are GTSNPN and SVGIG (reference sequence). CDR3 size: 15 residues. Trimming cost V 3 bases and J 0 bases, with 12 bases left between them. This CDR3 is CAWSQGPSSGNTIYF. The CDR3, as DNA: TGTGCCTGGAGCCAGGGGCCCAGCTCTGGAAACACCATATATTTT.